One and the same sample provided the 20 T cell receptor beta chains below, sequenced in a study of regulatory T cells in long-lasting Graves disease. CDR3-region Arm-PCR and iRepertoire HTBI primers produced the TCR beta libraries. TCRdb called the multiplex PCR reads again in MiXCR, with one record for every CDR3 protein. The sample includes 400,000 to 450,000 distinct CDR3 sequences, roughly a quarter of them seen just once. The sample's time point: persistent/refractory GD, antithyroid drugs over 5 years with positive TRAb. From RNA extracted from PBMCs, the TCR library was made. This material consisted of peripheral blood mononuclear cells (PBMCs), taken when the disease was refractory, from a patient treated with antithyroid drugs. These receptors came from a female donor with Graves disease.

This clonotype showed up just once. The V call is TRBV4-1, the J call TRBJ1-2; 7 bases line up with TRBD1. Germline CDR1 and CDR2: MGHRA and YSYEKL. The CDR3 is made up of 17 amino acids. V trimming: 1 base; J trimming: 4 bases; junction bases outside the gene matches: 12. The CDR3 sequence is CASSQAAPGQYLYGYTF. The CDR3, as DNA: TGCGCCAGCAGCCAAGCCGCGCCGGGACAGTACCTCTATGGCTACACCTTC.

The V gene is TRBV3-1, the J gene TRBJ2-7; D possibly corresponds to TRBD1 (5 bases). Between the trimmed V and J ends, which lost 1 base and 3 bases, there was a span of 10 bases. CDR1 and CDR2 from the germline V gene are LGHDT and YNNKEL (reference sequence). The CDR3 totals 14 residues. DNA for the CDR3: TGTGCCAGCAGCCAAGGGACACGGAACTACGAGCAGTACTTC. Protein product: CASSQGTRNYEQYF.

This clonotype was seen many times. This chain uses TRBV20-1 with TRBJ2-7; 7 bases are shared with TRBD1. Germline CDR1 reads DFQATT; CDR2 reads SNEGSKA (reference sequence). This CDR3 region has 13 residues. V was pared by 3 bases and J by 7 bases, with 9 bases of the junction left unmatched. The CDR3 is CSASLQGVGEQYF. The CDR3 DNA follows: TGCAGTGCTAGTCTTCAGGGGGTCGGTGAGCAGTACTTC.

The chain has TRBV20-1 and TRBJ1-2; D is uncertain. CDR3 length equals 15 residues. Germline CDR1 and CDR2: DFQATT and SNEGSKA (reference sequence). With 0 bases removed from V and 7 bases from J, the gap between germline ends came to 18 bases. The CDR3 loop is CSARDFGPSPSGYTF. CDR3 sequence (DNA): TGCAGTGCTAGAGATTTTGGGCCCAGCCCGAGTGGCTACACCTTC.

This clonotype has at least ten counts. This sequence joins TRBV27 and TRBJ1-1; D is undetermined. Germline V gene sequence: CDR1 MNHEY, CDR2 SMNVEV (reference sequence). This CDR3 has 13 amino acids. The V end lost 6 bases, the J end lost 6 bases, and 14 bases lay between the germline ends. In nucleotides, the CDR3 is TGTGCCAGCAGGCCTCTAATCTTGGCTGAAGCTTTCTTT. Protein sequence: CASRPLILAEAFF.

This CDR3 reads CATESGDTEAFF. CDR3 nucleotide sequence: TGTGCCACCGAAAGCGGGGACACTGAAGCTTTCTTT. J is TRBJ1-1 and V is TRBV15; D not resolved. This CDR3 contains 12 residues. CDR1 is LNHNV, CDR2 YYDKDF, per germline (reference sequence). The germline V and J ends were trimmed by 8 bases and 3 bases, with 10 bases remaining between them.

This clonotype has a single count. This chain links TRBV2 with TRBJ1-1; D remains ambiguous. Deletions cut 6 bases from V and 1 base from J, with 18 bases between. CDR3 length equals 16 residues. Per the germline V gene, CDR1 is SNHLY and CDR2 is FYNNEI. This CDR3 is CASSLAPRLGNTEAFF. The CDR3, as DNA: TGTGCCAGCAGCTTAGCGCCCAGGCTGGGGAACACTGAAGCTTTCTTT. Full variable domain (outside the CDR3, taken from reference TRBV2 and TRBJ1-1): EPEVTQTPSHQVTQMGQEVILRCVPISNHLYFYWYRQILGQKVEFLVSFYNNEISEKSEIFDDQFSVERPDGSNFTLKIRSTKLEDSAMYFCASSLAPRLGNTEAFFGQGTRLTVV.

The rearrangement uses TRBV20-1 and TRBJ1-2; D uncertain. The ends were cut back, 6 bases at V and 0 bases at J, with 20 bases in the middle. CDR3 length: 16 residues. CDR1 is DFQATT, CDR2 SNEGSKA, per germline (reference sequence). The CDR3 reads CSAMGGGERSNYGYTF. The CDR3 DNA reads TGCAGTGCCATGGGCGGTGGGGAGAGATCTAACTATGGCTACACCTTC.

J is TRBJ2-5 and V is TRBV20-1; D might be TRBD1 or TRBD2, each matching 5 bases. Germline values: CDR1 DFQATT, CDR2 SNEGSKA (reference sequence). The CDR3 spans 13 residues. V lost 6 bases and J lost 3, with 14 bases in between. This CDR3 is CSAQSGTKETQYF. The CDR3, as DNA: TGCAGTGCGCAATCCGGGACCAAAGAGACCCAGTACTTC.

The CDR3 loop is CSVEVAKAQYF. CDR3 nucleotides: TGCAGCGTTGAAGTAGCCAAGGCCCAGTACTTC. This chain uses TRBV29-1 with TRBJ2-5; no firm D call. V lost 1 base to trimming and J lost 9 bases, with 9 bases between them. CDR3 length: 11 residues. Germline lookup yields CDR1 SQVTM and CDR2 ANQGSEA. The full variable domain, rest sourced from reference TRBV29-1 and TRBJ2-5, is SAVISQKPSRDICQRGTSLTIQCQVDSQVTMMFWYRQQPGQSLTLIATANQGSEATYESGFVIDKFPISRPNLTFSTLTVSNMSPEDSSIYLCSVEVAKAQYFGPGTRLLVL.

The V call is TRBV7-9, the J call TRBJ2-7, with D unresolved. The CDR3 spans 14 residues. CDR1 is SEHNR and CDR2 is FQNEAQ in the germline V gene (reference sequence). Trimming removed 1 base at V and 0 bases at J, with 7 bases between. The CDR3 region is CASSLDQSSYEQYF. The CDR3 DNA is TGTGCCAGCAGCTTAGATCAGAGCTCCTACGAGCAGTACTTC.

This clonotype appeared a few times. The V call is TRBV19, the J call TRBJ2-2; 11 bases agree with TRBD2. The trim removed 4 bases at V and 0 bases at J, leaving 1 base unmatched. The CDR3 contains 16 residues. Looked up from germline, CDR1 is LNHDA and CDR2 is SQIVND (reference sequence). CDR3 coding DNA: TGTGCCAGTAGTAAACTAGCGGGGGCGAACACCGGGGAGCTGTTTTTT. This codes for CASSKLAGANTGELFF.

The CDR3 is CASRDFAGGELFF. The CDR3 coding sequence is TGTGCCAGTAGGGACTTTGCAGGCGGGGAGCTGTTTTTT. V is TRBV19 and J is TRBJ2-2; the D gene is possibly TRBD2 (5 bases). The V end lost 6 bases, the J end lost 7 bases, and 12 bases lay between the germline ends. Looked up from germline, CDR1 is LNHDA and CDR2 is SQIVND (reference sequence). The CDR3 contains 13 residues.

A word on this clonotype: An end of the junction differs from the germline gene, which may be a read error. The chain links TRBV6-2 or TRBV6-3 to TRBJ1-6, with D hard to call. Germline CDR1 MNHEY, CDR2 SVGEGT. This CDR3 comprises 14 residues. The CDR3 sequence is CASSYSGVGSPLRF. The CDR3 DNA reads TGTGCCAGCAGTTACTCGGGCGTCGGTTCACCCCTCCGCTTT.

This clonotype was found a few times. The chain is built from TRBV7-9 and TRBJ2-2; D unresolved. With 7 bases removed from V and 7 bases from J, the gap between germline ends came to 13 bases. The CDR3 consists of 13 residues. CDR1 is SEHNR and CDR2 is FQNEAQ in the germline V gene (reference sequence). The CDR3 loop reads CASTLLGIGELFF. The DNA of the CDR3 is TGTGCCAGCACCCTCCTAGGAATCGGGGAGCTGTTTTTT.

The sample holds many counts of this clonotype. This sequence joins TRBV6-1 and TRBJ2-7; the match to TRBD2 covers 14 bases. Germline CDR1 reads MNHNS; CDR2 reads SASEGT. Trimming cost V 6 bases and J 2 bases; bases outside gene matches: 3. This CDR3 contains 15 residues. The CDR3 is CASSQTSGRAYEQYF. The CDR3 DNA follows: TGTGCCAGCAGCCAGACTAGCGGGAGGGCCTACGAGCAGTACTTC.

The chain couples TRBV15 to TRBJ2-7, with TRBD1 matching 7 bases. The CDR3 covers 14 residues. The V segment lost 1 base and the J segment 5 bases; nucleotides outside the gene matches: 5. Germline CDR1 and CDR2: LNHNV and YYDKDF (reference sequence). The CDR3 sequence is CATSRGQGSDEQYF. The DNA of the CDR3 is TGTGCCACCAGCAGAGGACAGGGCAGCGACGAGCAGTACTTC. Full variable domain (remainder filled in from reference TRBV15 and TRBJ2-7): DAMVIQNPRYQVTQFGKPVTLSCSQTLNHNVMYWYQQKSSQAPKLLFHYYDKDFNNEADTPDNFQSRRPNTSFCFLDIRSPGLGDTAMYLCATSRGQGSDEQYFGPGTRLTVT.

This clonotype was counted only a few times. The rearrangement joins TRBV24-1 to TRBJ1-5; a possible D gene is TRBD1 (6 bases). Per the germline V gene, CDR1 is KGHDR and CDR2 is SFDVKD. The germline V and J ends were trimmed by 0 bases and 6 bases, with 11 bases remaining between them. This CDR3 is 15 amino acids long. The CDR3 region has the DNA TGTGCCACCAGTGATTTGAAGGGGGGCCCTCAGCCCCAGCATTTT. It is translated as CATSDLKGGPQPQHF.

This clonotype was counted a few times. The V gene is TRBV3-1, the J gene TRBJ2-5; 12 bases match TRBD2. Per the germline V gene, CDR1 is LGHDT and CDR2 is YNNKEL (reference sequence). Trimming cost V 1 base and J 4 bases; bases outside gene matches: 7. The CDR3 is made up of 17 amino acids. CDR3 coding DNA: TGTGCCAGCAGCCAAGGAAGACTAGCGGGAGTTGGAGAGACCCAGTACTTC. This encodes CASSQGRLAGVGETQYF.

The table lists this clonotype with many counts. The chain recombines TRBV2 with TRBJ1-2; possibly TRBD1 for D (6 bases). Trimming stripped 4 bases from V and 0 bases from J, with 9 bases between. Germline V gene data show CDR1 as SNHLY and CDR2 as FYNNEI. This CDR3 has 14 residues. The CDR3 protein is CASSGDTSNYGYTF. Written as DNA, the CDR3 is TGTGCCAGCAGTGGGGACACTTCTAACTATGGCTACACCTTC. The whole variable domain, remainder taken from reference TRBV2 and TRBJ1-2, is EPEVTQTPSHQVTQMGQEVILRCVPISNHLYFYWYRQILGQKVEFLVSFYNNEISEKSEIFDDQFSVERPDGSNFTLKIRSTKLEDSAMYFCASSGDTSNYGYTFGSGTRLTVV.